This TCR beta chain was recovered during a study of a mutant IDH1 vaccine in newly diagnosed glioma. Time point noted: week 5, during vaccination. Each vaccine dose was 300 ug of mutant IDH1 20-mer peptide, with topical imiquimod. CDR3 length: 16 amino acids. V was pared by 5 bases and J by 5 bases, with 19 bases between. Germline CDR1 LNHDA, CDR2 SQIVND (reference sequence). A note on this clone: The antigen is undetermined.

Data came from immunoSEQ multiplex PCR; TCRdb stores just in-frame clones and leaves some out. The repertoire has fewer than 40,000 clones, roughly 74% of them found once; the top ten carry 5.5%. V gene TRBV19 combines with J gene TRBJ2-1, with D possibly matching TRBD1 (6 bases). The starting material was PBMCs, obtained from a glioma patient whose treatment included an IDH1 peptide vaccine. The TCR originated in a man in his forties with glioma. In nucleotides, the CDR3 is TGTGCCAGTAGTCGGGTGAGTGGGGGCCCCAACAATGAGCAGTTCTTC. This sequence encodes CASSRVSGGPNNEQFF.